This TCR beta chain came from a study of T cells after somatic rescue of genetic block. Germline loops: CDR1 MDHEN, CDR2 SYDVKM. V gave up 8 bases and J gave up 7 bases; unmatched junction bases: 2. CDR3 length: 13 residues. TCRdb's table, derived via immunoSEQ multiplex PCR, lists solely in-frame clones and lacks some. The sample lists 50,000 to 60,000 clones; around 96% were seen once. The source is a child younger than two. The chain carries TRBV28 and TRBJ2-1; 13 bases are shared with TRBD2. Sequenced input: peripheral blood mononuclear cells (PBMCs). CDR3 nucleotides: TGTGCCAGCGGACTAGCGGGAGAAAATGAGCAGTTCTTC. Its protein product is CASGLAGENEQFF.